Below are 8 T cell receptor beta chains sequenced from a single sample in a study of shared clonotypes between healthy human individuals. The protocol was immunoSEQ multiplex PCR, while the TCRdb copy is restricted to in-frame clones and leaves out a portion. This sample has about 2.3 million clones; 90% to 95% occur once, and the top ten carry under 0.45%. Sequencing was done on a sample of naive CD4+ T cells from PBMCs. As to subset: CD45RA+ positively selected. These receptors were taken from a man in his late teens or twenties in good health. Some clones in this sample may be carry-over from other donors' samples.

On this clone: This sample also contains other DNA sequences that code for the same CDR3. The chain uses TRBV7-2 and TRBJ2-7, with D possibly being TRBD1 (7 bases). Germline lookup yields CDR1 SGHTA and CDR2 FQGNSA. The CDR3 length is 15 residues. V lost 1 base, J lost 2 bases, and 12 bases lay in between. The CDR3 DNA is TGTGCCAGCAGCTTAGGGGCAGGGGGGACCTACGAGCAGTACTTC. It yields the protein CASSLGAGGTYEQYF.

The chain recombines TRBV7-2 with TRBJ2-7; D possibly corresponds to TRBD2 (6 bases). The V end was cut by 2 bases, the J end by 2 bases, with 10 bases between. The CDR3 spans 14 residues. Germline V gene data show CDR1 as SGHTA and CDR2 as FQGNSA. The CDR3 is CASSLLWGAYEQYF. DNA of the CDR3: TGTGCCAGCAGCTTATTGTGGGGGGCCTACGAGCAGTACTTC. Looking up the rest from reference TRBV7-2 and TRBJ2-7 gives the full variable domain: GAGVSQSPSNKVTEKGKDVELRCDPISGHTALYWYRQSLGQGLEFLIYFQGNSAPDKSGLPSDRFSAERTGGSVSTLTIQRTQQEDSAVYLCASSLLWGAYEQYFGPGTRLTVT.

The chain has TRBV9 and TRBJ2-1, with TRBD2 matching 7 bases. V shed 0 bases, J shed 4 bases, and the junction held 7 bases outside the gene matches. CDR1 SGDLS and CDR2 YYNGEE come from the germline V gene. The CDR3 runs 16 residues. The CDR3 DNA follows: TGTGCCAGCAGCGTAGTAGGGCGGGAGCCGTACAATGAGCAGTTCTTC. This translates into CASSVVGREPYNEQFF.

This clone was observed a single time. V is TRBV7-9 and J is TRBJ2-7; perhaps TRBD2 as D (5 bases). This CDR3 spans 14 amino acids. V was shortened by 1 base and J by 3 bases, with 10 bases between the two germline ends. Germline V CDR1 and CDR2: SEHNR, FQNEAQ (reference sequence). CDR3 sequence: CASSLVGARYEQYF. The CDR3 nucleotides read TGTGCCAGCAGCTTAGTGGGAGCTCGCTACGAGCAGTACTTC.

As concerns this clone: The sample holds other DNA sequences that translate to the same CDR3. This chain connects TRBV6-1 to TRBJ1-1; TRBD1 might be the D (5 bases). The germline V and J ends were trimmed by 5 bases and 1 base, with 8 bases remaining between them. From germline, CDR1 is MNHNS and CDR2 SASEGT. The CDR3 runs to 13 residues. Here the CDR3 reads CASSTQGNTEAFF. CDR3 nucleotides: TGTGCCAGCAGTACTCAGGGGAACACTGAAGCTTTCTTT.

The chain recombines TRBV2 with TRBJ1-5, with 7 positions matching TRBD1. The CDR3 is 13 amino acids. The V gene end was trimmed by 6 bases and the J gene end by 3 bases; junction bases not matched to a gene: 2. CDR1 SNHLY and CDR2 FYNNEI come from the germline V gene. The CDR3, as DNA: TGTGCCAGCAGGGGACAGAACAATCAGCCCCAGCATTTT. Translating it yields CASRGQNNQPQHF.

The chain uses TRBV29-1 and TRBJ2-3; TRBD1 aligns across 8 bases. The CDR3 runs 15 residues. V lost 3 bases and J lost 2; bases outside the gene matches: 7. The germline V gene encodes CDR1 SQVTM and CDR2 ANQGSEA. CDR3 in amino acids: CSVDLAGQDTDTQYF. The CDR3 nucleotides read TGCAGCGTTGACCTGGCGGGACAGGACACAGATACGCAGTATTTT.

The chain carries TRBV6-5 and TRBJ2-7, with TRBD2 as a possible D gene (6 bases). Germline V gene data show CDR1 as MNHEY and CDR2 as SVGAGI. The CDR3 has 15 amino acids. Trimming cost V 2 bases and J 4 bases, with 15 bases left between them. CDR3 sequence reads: CASSYGGFPLYEQYF. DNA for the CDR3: TGTGCCAGCAGTTACGGAGGGTTTCCCCTTTACGAGCAGTACTTC.